This T cell receptor (beta chain) was found in a study of identifying expanded T cells in peripheral blood (dated by TCRdb to about 2019). General notes on the study: Technical replicates were generated by sequencing separate aliquots of the same genomic DNA pool, and four replicates were compared pairwise. General conclusions and limits of the study: The authors expected that biological variance in healthy repertoires might rise further over much longer intervals, such as months to years. The binomial model flagged about 1.3 differentially abundant clones between technical replicates, compared with approximately 15 over about 2 weeks and 19 over around four weeks. Across all healthy donors, variance in clone template counts between two-week samples was found to increase significantly with total template count. Across all healthy-donor time intervals, the beta-binomial model significantly cut both the number of clones called differentially abundant and the false-positive rate.

The immunoSEQ Assay, which relies on bias-controlled multiplex PCR amplification of genomic DNA, was used to profile TCRbeta CDR3 regions. The original methods were these. The absolute abundance of each unique TCRbeta CDR3 region was quantified after sequences were collapsed and filtered. Differential abundance was assessed using a binomial (Fisher-equivalent) model and a beta-binomial model in which time-dependent variance fitted from healthy donors was added. Any clone with fewer than 5 combined templates was excluded, and a clone was called differentially abundant if its Benjamini-Hochberg FDR was below 0.01. Using the form v = (b*log(k)+a)^2, the beta-binomial variance was modeled as a function of the total template count across the two samples. Here the immuneACCESS table is served through TCRdb, limited to in-frame sequences with V and J called. Missing clones are a known gap in these copies; in checked studies unresolved V genes cover under half, and the rest lacks a known reason. The DNA gave D and trimming, while V, J and clone size come from that table. The sample contains approximately 94,000 clones, over 70% of them found a single time. The ten largest clonotypes hold about 5.5% of the sample.

During the collection period, no infections or other immune events were recorded for the healthy donors. To calibrate time-dependent variance in a beta-binomial model of T-cell clone differential abundance, blood repertoires from healthy donors were used as a training cohort. The training cohort was composed of roughly ten healthy donors, 3 female and 7 male. An age range of roughly 25 to 65 years, with an average of 43 years, was recorded for the donors. Obtained from a commercial supplier, whole blood was collected from each healthy donor at three time points set 2 to 3 weeks apart. Genomic DNA was extracted from unsorted whole blood for immunosequencing. CDR1 and CDR2 (LNHDA, SQIVND) derive from the germline V gene (reference sequence). The CDR3 runs 12 residues from the cysteine to the phenylalanine. The CDR3 DNA has 36 bases and is translated from base 1. Trimming takes 9 bases from V and 2 bases from J, and the germline ends sit 7 bases apart.

About this clone: No antigen is known for it. There are no base qualities to consult, and no much larger clone falls within one base.

Recombination joined TRBV19 with TRBJ2-2; too little of a D gene remains to name it. Sequencing was done on a sample of blood. The receptor's source is a person aged 18 to 70 in good health. Here is the DNA: TGTGCCAGCCCGACTAACACCGGGGAGCTGTTTTTT. It encodes CASPTNTGELFF.